The 22 T cell receptor beta chains below were found in one sample sequenced in a study of cytomegalovirus exposure and HLA in healthy donors. 60 Vbeta and 13 Jbeta primers were used in PCR. The assay was immunoSEQ multiplex PCR, and TCRdb's table has in-frame clones only and misses some. The sample holds some 180,000 clones, about four fifths seen once. The sequenced material came from PBMCs. The source is a female donor in good health and CMV-seronegative.

This rearrangement joins TRBV7-6 to TRBJ2-2; D gene uncertain. Germline values: CDR1 SGHVS, CDR2 FNYEAQ. V dropped 3 bases and J dropped 3 bases, with 14 bases sitting between them. This CDR3 region has 16 residues. CDR3 sequence reads: CASSLLATPDTGELFF. CDR3 DNA sequence: TGTGCCAGCAGCTTGCTGGCGACACCCGACACCGGGGAGCTGTTTTTT.

V usage is TRBV9 and J usage is TRBJ1-5; D gene unclear. V was clipped by 0 bases and J by 7 bases, with 5 bases between them. The CDR3 covers 12 residues. The germline V gene has CDR1 SGDLS and CDR2 YYNGEE. The CDR3 DNA reads TGTGCCAGCAGCGTAGTCGGGCAGCCCCAGCATTTT. Translation: CASSVVGQPQHF.

The chain couples TRBV6-4 to TRBJ1-1; D remains unclear. Trimming pared 4 bases from V and 2 bases from J, leaving 11 bases between. Germline V gene sequence: CDR1 MRHNA, CDR2 SNTAGT. This CDR3 contains 14 residues. The CDR3 nucleotides are TGTGCCAGCAGTGGGCGGGCCAGAAACACTGAAGCTTTCTTT. Encoded protein: CASSGRARNTEAFF.

The chain combines TRBV9 with TRBJ2-1; D is possibly TRBD2 (6 bases). Trimming left V 0 bases short and J 0 bases short, with 13 bases between. This CDR3 has 17 amino acids. Germline-derived CDR1 and CDR2 are SGDLS and YYNGEE. The CDR3 reads CASSVESGSSSYNEQFF. CDR3 in DNA: TGTGCCAGCAGCGTAGAGTCCGGGAGTAGCTCCTACAATGAGCAGTTCTTC.

This clone appeared a few times. The CDR3 DNA follows: TGTGCCAGCTCACCGGGACAGGGATCCCCTAATGAAAAACTGTTTTTT. Protein sequence: CASSPGQGSPNEKLFF. This sequence joins TRBV18 and TRBJ1-4, with TRBD1 identical over 9 bases. Trimming cost V 3 bases and J 3 bases; bases outside gene matches: 5. The CDR3 has 16 residues. CDR1 and CDR2 (germline): KGHSH, LQKENI. The whole variable domain, remainder taken from reference TRBV18 and TRBJ1-4, is NAGVMQNPRHLVRRRGQEARLRCSPMKGHSHVYWYRQLPEEGLKFMVYLQKENIIDESGMPKERFSAEFPKEGPSILRIQQVVRGDSAAYFCASSPGQGSPNEKLFFGSGTQLSVL.

This clone showed up just a few times. The chain couples TRBV6-1 to TRBJ1-2; D is possibly TRBD1 (6 bases). CDR1 MNHNS and CDR2 SASEGT come from the germline V gene. The CDR3 runs 14 residues. Between the trimmed V and J ends, which lost 8 bases and 2 bases, there was a span of 15 bases. Here the CDR3 DNA reads TGTGCCAGCGGGAGGGTTACAGGGAACTATGGCTACACCTTC. Its translation: CASGRVTGNYGYTF.

This chain joins TRBV27 and TRBJ2-7; D uncertain. V gave up 3 bases and J gave up 3 bases, with 12 bases separating them. The CDR3 loop spans 14 amino acids. CDR1 and CDR2 (germline): MNHEY, SMNVEV (reference sequence). CDR3 nucleotides: TGTGCCAGCAGTTTGGCCTTACCTCACTACGAGCAGTACTTC. Translated: CASSLALPHYEQYF.

This clone was seen just once. The J gene is TRBJ2-3, the V gene TRBV28; a weak D match, TRBD1 (6 bases). Trimming left V 5 bases short and J 2 bases short, with 14 bases between. Looked up from germline, CDR1 is MDHEN and CDR2 is SYDVKM. This CDR3 has 15 amino acids. DNA for the CDR3: TGTGCCAGCAGTGCCTGGGCAGGGGCCACAGATACGCAGTATTTT. Translated, it gives CASSAWAGATDTQYF.

A word on this clone: A read error may produce the germline difference seen at one junction end. Other DNA sequences in this specimen translate into the identical CDR3. The J gene is TRBJ1-2, the V gene TRBV9; maybe TRBD1 (5 bases). The CDR3 runs 10 residues. The germline CDR1 and CDR2 sequences are SGDLS and YYNGEE. Here the CDR3 reads CASRGNGYTF. The CDR3 region has the DNA TGTGCCAGTCGGGGGAATGGGTACACCTTC.

The DNA of the CDR3 is TGTGCCAGCCTAACAGGGGGCGCCGGCAATGAGCAGTTCTTC. Translation: CASLTGGAGNEQFF. This chain links TRBV6-1 with TRBJ2-1, with 9 bases matching TRBD1. In germline, CDR1 is MNHNS, CDR2 SASEGT. V was pared by 8 bases and J by 6 bases, with 8 bases of the junction left unmatched. This CDR3 is 14 amino acids long.

The V gene is TRBV19, the J gene TRBJ1-5, with 7 bases lining up with TRBD1. Trimming removed 4 bases from V and 6 bases from J; junction bases left unmatched: 12. The CDR3 runs 16 residues. Germline V gives CDR1 LNHDA, CDR2 SQIVND (reference sequence). CDR3 sequence (DNA): TGTGCCAGTAGTACCGCCCGCGGGGCAGGGGGTCAGCCCCAGCATTTT. Translated, it gives CASSTARGAGGQPQHF.

This chain connects TRBV25-1 to TRBJ2-7; 7 bases align to TRBD2. From germline, CDR1 is MGHDK and CDR2 SYGVNS. The CDR3 runs 17 residues. V trimming: 4 bases; J trimming: 0 bases; junction bases outside the gene matches: 12. CDR3 nucleotides: TGTGCCAGCAGTGTCGGGGGGTTCCCCTCGAGCTCCTACGAGCAGTACTTC. Translation: CASSVGGFPSSSYEQYF.

V and J are TRBV19 and TRBJ2-7; D is perhaps TRBD1 (7 bases). The ends were cut back, 4 bases at V and 6 bases at J, with 13 bases in the middle. CDR3 length: 13 amino acids. The germline V gene encodes CDR1 LNHDA and CDR2 SQIVND (reference sequence). The CDR3 spells CASSTGQGGEQYF. The CDR3 coding sequence is TGTGCCAGTAGTACCGGGCAGGGGGGCGAGCAGTACTTC. Variable domain in full (rest from reference TRBV19 and TRBJ2-7): DGGITQSPKYLFRKEGQNVTLSCEQNLNHDAMYWYRQDPGQGLRLIYYSQIVNDFQKGDIAEGYSVSREKKESFPLTVTSAQKNPTAFYLCASSTGQGGEQYFGPGTRLTVT.

The genes are TRBV19 and TRBJ2-5; D not certain. This CDR3 contains 12 residues. The V end lost 4 bases, the J end lost 5 bases, and 8 bases lay between the germline ends. The germline gives CDR1 LNHDA, CDR2 SQIVND (reference sequence). CDR3 sequence reads: CASSTPMETQYF. The CDR3 DNA reads as TGTGCCAGTAGTACCCCAATGGAGACCCAGTACTTC.

Comments on this clone: At one of its ends the junction is not consistent with the germline gene, which may arise from a read error. The chain combines TRBV7-9 with TRBJ1-4; TRBD1 matches 10 bases. Germline values: CDR1 SEHNR, CDR2 FQNEAQ (reference sequence). CDR3 length: 16 residues. CDR3 in DNA: TGTTCCAGCAGCTTAGCCGGGACAGGGGCGAATGAAAAACTGTTTTTT. Protein: CSSSLAGTGANEKLFF.

The genes are TRBV5-8 and TRBJ2-1, with D maybe TRBD2 (6 bases). The germline V gene encodes CDR1 SGHTS and CDR2 YDEGEE. The CDR3 consists of 13 residues. The germline V and J ends were trimmed by 1 base and 8 bases, with 10 bases remaining between them. The CDR3 nucleotides read TGTGCCAGCAGCTTGTGGGGGGATTATGAGCAGTTCTTC. Its protein is CASSLWGDYEQFF.

This rearrangement joins TRBV7-9 to TRBJ2-2; D perhaps matches TRBD1 (6 bases). V was clipped by 5 bases and J by 6 bases, with 10 bases between them. There are 13 residues in the CDR3. Germline values: CDR1 SEHNR, CDR2 FQNEAQ (reference sequence). Here the CDR3 reads CASSPQGPGELFF. The CDR3 DNA follows: TGTGCCAGCAGCCCACAGGGACCCGGGGAGCTGTTTTTT.

The V call is TRBV9, the J call TRBJ2-1; TRBD2 agrees at 11 bases. This CDR3 comprises 15 residues. Germline V gene lookup returns CDR1 SGDLS and CDR2 YYNGEE. The V and J ends lost 0 bases and 7 bases, in that order; junction bases with no gene match: 3. CDR3: CASSVASGGLNEQFF. For the CDR3, the DNA is TGTGCCAGCAGCGTAGCTAGCGGGGGGCTGAATGAGCAGTTCTTC.

The chain is built from TRBV5-4 and TRBJ2-7; 8 nucleotides align to TRBD1. Germline CDR1 and CDR2: SGHNT and YYREEE (reference sequence). The V segment lost 2 bases and the J segment 5 bases; nucleotides outside the gene matches: 9. This CDR3 spans 15 amino acids. CDR3 sequence reads: CASSFNWQGAHEQYF. The DNA of the CDR3 is TGTGCCAGCAGCTTCAACTGGCAGGGGGCTCACGAGCAGTACTTC.

The chain has TRBV28 and TRBJ1-6, with no clear D. V dropped 3 bases and J dropped 10 bases, with 16 bases sitting between them. CDR3 length: 15 amino acids. The germline CDR1 and CDR2 sequences are MDHEN and SYDVKM. The CDR3 region has the DNA TGTGCCAGCAGTTTTACTGCAGGAGGGAAATCACCCCTCCACTTT. Amino acid sequence: CASSFTAGGKSPLHF.

This clone has more than one count but fewer than ten. CDR3 DNA sequence: TGTGCCAGCAGTGAACAGGGCCATTCCTACAATGAGCAGTTCTTC. Its protein is CASSEQGHSYNEQFF. This chain connects TRBV2 to TRBJ2-1; weak D call: TRBD1 (5 bases). Germline CDR1 SNHLY, CDR2 FYNNEI. V lost 2 bases and J lost 1, with 9 bases in between. The CDR3 length is 15 residues. Combining the CDR3 with reference TRBV2 and TRBJ2-1 gives the whole variable domain EPEVTQTPSHQVTQMGQEVILRCVPISNHLYFYWYRQILGQKVEFLVSFYNNEISEKSEIFDDQFSVERPDGSNFTLKIRSTKLEDSAMYFCASSEQGHSYNEQFFGPGTRLTVL.

This clone was seen once. The chain recombines TRBV7-9 with TRBJ2-7, with 11 bases matching TRBD1. The germline gives CDR1 SEHNR, CDR2 FQNEAQ (reference sequence). The CDR3 extends over 17 amino acids. Unmatched junction bases numbered 12, after V lost 2 bases and J lost 6 bases. CDR3 region: CASSLWTGGNRRGEQYF. The CDR3 region has the DNA TGTGCCAGCAGCTTATGGACAGGGGGCAACCGACGGGGCGAGCAGTACTTC.